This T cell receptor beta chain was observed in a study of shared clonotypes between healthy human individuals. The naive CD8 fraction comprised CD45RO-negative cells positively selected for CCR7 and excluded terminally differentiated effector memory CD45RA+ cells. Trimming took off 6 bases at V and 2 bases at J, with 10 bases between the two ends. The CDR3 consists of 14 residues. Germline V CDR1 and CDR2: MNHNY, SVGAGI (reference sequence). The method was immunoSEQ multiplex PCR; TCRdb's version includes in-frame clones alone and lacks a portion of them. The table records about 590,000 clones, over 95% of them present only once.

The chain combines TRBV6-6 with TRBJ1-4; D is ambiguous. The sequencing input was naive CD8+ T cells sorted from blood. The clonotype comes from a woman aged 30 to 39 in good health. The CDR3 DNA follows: TGTGCCAGCAGCCTTAAAGCGACTAATGAAAAACTGTTTTTT. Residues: CASSLKATNEKLFF.